The entry below describes one T cell receptor beta chain. Assay: immunoSEQ multiplex PCR; the TCRdb copy retains only in-frame clones and omits some. This sample has about 93,000 clones, with around 96% found just once. This CDR3 comprises 11 residues. The V end was cut by 6 bases, the J end by 2 bases, with 5 bases between. Germline lookup yields CDR1 MNHEY and CDR2 SVGAGI. The entry originates in a study of technical replicates of blood from a few donors. The chain links TRBV6-5 to TRBJ2-7; D remains unclear. This receptor was obtained from a human donor in good health. Sequencing input: T cells isolated from PBMCs. DNA for the CDR3: TGTGCCAGCAGGTTCGCCTACGAGCAGTACTTC. This encodes CASRFAYEQYF.